Below, 32 T cell receptor beta chains from the same sample are listed, as sequenced in a study of blood T cell repertoires in COVID-19. Some clones are missing from TCRdb's copy, which holds only in-frame ones; the method was immunoSEQ multiplex PCR. The sample lists about 150,000 clones; roughly 84% were seen once. The sequenced material came from peripheral blood. The receptors come from a man between 60 and 75 years old with COVID-19, enrolled during active disease.

The chain carries TRBV9 and TRBJ2-7; maybe TRBD2 (6 bases). CDR3 length: 14 amino acids. Germline CDR1 reads SGDLS; CDR2 reads YYNGEE. Deletions cut 3 bases from V and 1 base from J, with 11 bases between. DNA of the CDR3: TGTGCCAGCAGCGGGCACGGGGGATCCTACGAGCAGTACTTC. It specifies CASSGHGGSYEQYF.

In this sample, this clone turned up once. The J gene is TRBJ2-1, the V gene TRBV29-1; D might be TRBD1 (5 bases). This CDR3 is 14 amino acids long. Germline lookup yields CDR1 SQVTM and CDR2 ANQGSEA. V lost 6 bases to trimming and J lost 0 bases, with 12 bases between them. CDR3 sequence (DNA): TGCAGCGTGGACAAGGGTAGCTCCTACAATGAGCAGTTCTTC. Protein product: CSVDKGSSYNEQFF.

This clone was counted a few times. The chain has TRBV15 and TRBJ2-2; 7 positions match TRBD1. The V segment lost 4 bases and the J segment 4 bases; nucleotides outside the gene matches: 15. The germline V gene has CDR1 LNHNV and CDR2 YYDKDF (reference sequence). The CDR3 has 18 residues. The CDR3 DNA sequence: TGTGCCACCAGCATCGACCGACAGGGCCCCTCCGCCACCGGGGAGCTGTTTTTT. It is translated as CATSIDRQGPSATGELFF.

The chain uses TRBV5-1 and TRBJ1-2, with a weak D call TRBD1 (6 bases). CDR3 size: 13 residues. The V end lost 4 bases, the J end lost 6 bases, and 13 bases lay between the germline ends. Looked up from germline, CDR1 is SGHRS and CDR2 is YFSETQ. DNA of the CDR3: TGCGCCAGCAGCCTCGACGGACAGAATGGCTACACCTTC. This encodes CASSLDGQNGYTF.

The V gene is TRBV6-4, the J gene TRBJ1-5, with D possibly matching TRBD1 (6 bases). Per germline, CDR1 MRHNA and CDR2 SNTAGT. The CDR3 runs to 13 residues. Trimming removed 2 bases from V and 10 bases from J, with 12 bases in between. CDR3 nucleotides: TGTGCCAGCAGTGACGAAGAGGGACAACCCCAGCATTTT. Its translation: CASSDEEGQPQHF.

This sequence joins TRBV7-2 and TRBJ2-1, with 10 bases fitting TRBD2. Germline assignment: CDR1 SGHTA and CDR2 FQGNSA. The CDR3 spans 15 residues. With V trimmed by 5 bases and J by 0 bases, 1 base remained unmatched. This CDR3 is CASSPSGSSYNEQFF. The CDR3 nucleotides read TGTGCCAGCAGCCCTAGCGGGAGCTCCTACAATGAGCAGTTCTTC.

DNA of the CDR3: TGTGCCAGCAGCCAAGATCCAGGGTTTGATCAGCCCCAGCATTTT. This codes for CASSQDPGFDQPQHF. V is TRBV3-1 (or the pseudogene TRBV3-2) and J is TRBJ1-5; possible D gene TRBD1, 5 bases. Trimming took off 0 bases at V and 5 bases at J, with 11 bases between the two ends. CDR1 and CDR2 (germline): LGHDT, YNNKEL (reference sequence). The CDR3 totals 15 residues.

The chain is built from TRBV24-1 and TRBJ2-3; D is perhaps TRBD1 (6 bases). CDR1 is KGHDR, CDR2 SFDVKD, per germline. V lost 5 bases, J lost 2 bases, and 13 bases lay in between. The CDR3 has 15 amino acids. Written as DNA, the CDR3 is TGTGCCACCAGTGGTGGGGGCCCAACCACAGATACGCAGTATTTT. Translation: CATSGGGPTTDTQYF.

The chain has TRBV2 and TRBJ1-2; 8 bases line up with TRBD1. With V trimmed by 5 bases and J by 5 bases, 7 bases remained unmatched. The CDR3 extends over 14 amino acids. CDR1 is SNHLY, CDR2 FYNNEI, per germline. The CDR3 DNA reads TGTGCCAGCAGTCCCGGGACAGGCGGGTATGGCTACACCTTC. This gives the protein CASSPGTGGYGYTF.

The V gene is TRBV5-6, the J gene TRBJ2-3, with D possibly being TRBD2 (5 bases). The germline V gene has CDR1 SGHDT and CDR2 YYEEEE. The CDR3 length is 11 residues. Trimming cost V 0 bases and J 10 bases, with 6 bases left between them. In DNA form, the CDR3 reads TGTGCCAGCAGCTTGGCGGAGGCGCAGTATTTT. The encoded protein is CASSLAEAQYF. The full variable domain, rest sourced from reference TRBV5-6 and TRBJ2-3, is DAGVTQSPTHLIKTRGQQVTLRCSPKSGHDTVSWYQQALGQGPQFIFQYYEEEERQRGNFPDRFSGHQFPNYSSELNVNALLLGDSALYLCASSLAEAQYFGPGTRLTVL.

V is TRBV25-1 and J is TRBJ2-2; the match to TRBD2 covers 15 bases. This CDR3 is 17 amino acids long. After removal of 6 bases from V and 4 bases from J, the junction contained 6 bases not matched to a gene. The germline V gene has CDR1 MGHDK and CDR2 SYGVNS. The CDR3 region has the DNA TGTGCCAGCAGCGGGACTAGCGGGGGGCCGGGCACCGGGGAGCTGTTTTTT. Translation gives CASSGTSGGPGTGELFF.

The chain is built from TRBV7-9 and TRBJ1-2; D remains ambiguous. CDR1 SEHNR and CDR2 FQNEAQ come from the germline V gene (reference sequence). The V gene lost 5 bases and the J gene lost 2 bases, with 6 bases spanning the gap. This CDR3 is 12 amino acids long. CDR3 nucleotides: TGTGCCAGCAGCCCTTTCAACTATGGCTACACCTTC. Translating gives CASSPFNYGYTF.

This chain joins TRBV13 and TRBJ2-1, with 16 bases lining up with TRBD2. CDR3 size: 17 residues. With V trimmed by 4 bases and J by 4 bases, 4 bases remained unmatched. CDR1 and CDR2 from the germline V gene are PRHDT and FYEKMQ (reference sequence). CDR3 DNA: TGTGCCAGCAGCTCTCCGGGACTAGCGGGGGGGTACAATGAGCAGTTCTTC. It codes for CASSSPGLAGGYNEQFF.

This sequence joins TRBV3-1 (or the pseudogene TRBV3-2) and TRBJ1-1, with 7 bases fitting TRBD1. Unmatched junction bases numbered 5, after V lost 4 bases and J lost 3 bases. Germline V gene data show CDR1 as LGHDT and CDR2 as YNNKEL (reference sequence). This CDR3 spans 14 amino acids. The CDR3 region has the DNA TGTGCCAGCAGCCCTCGACAGGGAGACACTGAAGCTTTCTTT. Translated: CASSPRQGDTEAFF.

The chain's CDR3 is CASSQDQSGGRSGELFF. The CDR3 region has the DNA TGTGCCAGCAGCCAAGATCAGAGCGGGGGGCGGAGCGGGGAGCTGTTTTTT. The chain couples TRBV4-2 to TRBJ2-2, with TRBD2 identical over 9 bases. The V and J ends lost 0 bases and 7 bases, in that order; junction bases with no gene match: 9. The CDR3 has 17 residues. Germline loops: CDR1 LGHNA, CDR2 YNFKEQ.

This sequence joins TRBV7-3 and TRBJ2-1, with 10 nucleotides matching TRBD1. The length of the CDR3 is 15 residues. Losses at the gene ends were 5 bases for V and 2 bases for J; bases not matched to a gene: 3. CDR1 SGHTA and CDR2 FQGTGA come from the germline V gene. The CDR3: CASSLGQGPYNEQFF. CDR3 in DNA: TGTGCCAGCAGCCTGGGACAGGGGCCCTACAATGAGCAGTTCTTC.

The chain uses TRBV6-2 or TRBV6-3 and TRBJ2-7; 7 nucleotides line up with TRBD2. Germline CDR1 is MNHEY and CDR2 is SVGEGT. The junction had 5 bases not matched to a gene; V was cut back by 0 bases and J by 0 bases. The CDR3 is 16 residues long. CDR3 bases: TGTGCCAGCAGTTACTCGGGAGGGACTTTCTCCTACGAGCAGTACTTC. It yields the protein CASSYSGGTFSYEQYF.

V gene TRBV19 combines with J gene TRBJ2-1, with 8 bases matching TRBD1. This CDR3 spans 16 amino acids. After removal of 6 bases from V and 0 bases from J, the junction contained 7 bases not matched to a gene. The germline gives CDR1 LNHDA, CDR2 SQIVND (reference sequence). CDR3 sequence: CASRGVGTGSYNEQFF. CDR3 nucleotides: TGTGCCAGTAGGGGGGTAGGGACAGGCTCCTACAATGAGCAGTTCTTC.

This clone occurred a few times. This chain uses TRBV7-2 with TRBJ2-7, with D perhaps matching TRBD1 (5 bases). The CDR3 runs 15 residues. Germline lookup yields CDR1 SGHTA and CDR2 FQGNSA. The germline V and J ends were trimmed by 3 bases and 1 base, with 13 bases remaining between them. Here the CDR3 DNA reads TGTGCCAGCAGCTTTCAGGGATTCTCTTCCTACGAGCAGTACTTC. The encoded protein is CASSFQGFSSYEQYF. The variable domain in full, with the rest retrieved from reference TRBV7-2 and TRBJ2-7, is GAGVSQSPSNKVTEKGKDVELRCDPISGHTALYWYRQSLGQGLEFLIYFQGNSAPDKSGLPSDRFSAERTGGSVSTLTIQRTQQEDSAVYLCASSFQGFSSYEQYFGPGTRLTVT.

The CDR3 nucleotides are TGTGCCAGCAGTGAAACACCGGGACAGACGATGAACACTGAAGCTTTCTTT. Protein product: CASSETPGQTMNTEAFF. This chain joins TRBV6-1 and TRBJ1-1; the match to TRBD1 covers 7 bases. Germline lookup yields CDR1 MNHNS and CDR2 SASEGT. After removal of 2 bases from V and 0 bases from J, the junction contained 9 bases not matched to a gene. The CDR3 covers 17 residues.

This sequence joins TRBV25-1 and TRBJ2-5, with D uncertain. Germline V gene lookup returns CDR1 MGHDK and CDR2 SYGVNS. This CDR3 contains 14 residues. Trimming removed 2 bases from V and 4 bases from J, with 11 bases in between. The CDR3: CASSELTSGETQYF. CDR3 DNA sequence: TGTGCCAGCAGTGAACTGACCTCGGGAGAGACCCAGTACTTC.

The chain combines TRBV6-5 with TRBJ1-6, with 8 bases aligning to TRBD1. Germline values: CDR1 MNHEY, CDR2 SVGAGI. This CDR3 contains 14 residues. The J segment lost 9 bases and the V segment lost 7 bases, leaving 8 bases of the junction unmatched. Here the CDR3 reads CASTRQGLRSPLHF. CDR3 sequence (DNA): TGTGCCAGCACCCGACAGGGGCTTCGTTCACCCCTCCACTTT.

The chain uses TRBV6-2 or TRBV6-3 and TRBJ2-5; no definite D call. With 5 bases removed from V and 0 bases from J, the gap between germline ends came to 4 bases. The length of the CDR3 is 12 residues. Germline CDR1 and CDR2: MNHEY and SVGEGT. The CDR3, as DNA: TGTGCCAGCAGTAACAACCAAGAGACCCAGTACTTC. It is translated as CASSNNQETQYF.

The rearrangement links TRBV27 to TRBJ1-6; 10 positions match TRBD1. The CDR3 sequence is 15 residues long. Germline CDR1 is MNHEY and CDR2 is SMNVEV (reference sequence). Trimming removed 6 bases from V and 9 bases from J; junction bases left unmatched: 8. In DNA form, the CDR3 reads TGTGCCAGCAGCAAACCGGGACAGGGGAGTTCACCCCTCCACTTT. It specifies CASSKPGQGSSPLHF.

This clone was counted once. V usage is TRBV6-1 and J usage is TRBJ1-2; 9 bases are shared with TRBD1. After removal of 2 bases from V and 8 bases from J, the junction contained 6 bases not matched to a gene. The germline V gene has CDR1 MNHNS and CDR2 SASEGT. The CDR3 sequence is 14 residues long. In nucleotides, the CDR3 is TGTGCCAGCAGTGAATACAGGGGGCGCTTAGGCTACACCTTC. Amino acids: CASSEYRGRLGYTF.

The chain carries TRBV19 and TRBJ1-1, with 8 bases lining up with TRBD1. From germline, CDR1 is LNHDA and CDR2 SQIVND (reference sequence). This CDR3 is built from 16 residues. After removal of 3 bases from V and 0 bases from J, the junction contained 6 bases not matched to a gene. CDR3 DNA: TGTGCCAGTAGTATCTGGACAGGGACCATGAACACTGAAGCTTTCTTT. It yields the protein CASSIWTGTMNTEAFF.

This chain uses TRBV5-6 with TRBJ1-1; 10 bases match TRBD1. V lost 2 bases to trimming and J lost 3 bases; unmatched junction nucleotides: 4. Germline V gene lookup returns CDR1 SGHDT and CDR2 YYEEEE. The CDR3 is made up of 15 amino acids. CDR3 sequence reads: CASSFLTGGHTEAFF. The CDR3 coding sequence is TGTGCCAGCAGCTTTTTGACAGGGGGCCACACTGAAGCTTTCTTT.

V usage is TRBV14 and J usage is TRBJ1-2; D possibly corresponds to TRBD1 (6 bases). The germline V and J ends were trimmed by 0 bases and 8 bases, with 16 bases remaining between them. CDR1 and CDR2 from the germline V gene are SGHDN and FVKESK. The CDR3 runs to 15 residues. CDR3 in DNA: TGTGCCAGCAGCCAAGAAGGCAGGTGGGGGCTAGGCTACACCTTC. Encoded protein: CASSQEGRWGLGYTF.

The chain has TRBV6-2 or TRBV6-3 and TRBJ2-2, with 8 bases that match TRBD1. CDR1 MNHEY and CDR2 SVGEGT come from the germline V gene. CDR3 length: 15 amino acids. V lost 6 bases and J lost 6; bases outside the gene matches: 9. Here the CDR3 reads CASSWTGWRAGELFF. The CDR3 DNA reads TGTGCCAGCAGCTGGACAGGGTGGAGGGCCGGGGAGCTGTTTTTT.

This chain joins TRBV27 and TRBJ1-3, with 8 bases that match TRBD1. The length of the CDR3 is 16 residues. Trimming took 4 bases from V and 4 from J; bases not matched to a gene: 9. Germline V gene sequence: CDR1 MNHEY, CDR2 SMNVEV (reference sequence). This chain's CDR3 is CASSSTRGRSGNTIYF. CDR3 bases: TGTGCCAGCAGTTCAACCAGGGGGCGGTCGGGAAACACCATATATTTT.

The genes are TRBV2 and TRBJ2-7; maybe TRBD1 (6 bases). This CDR3 has 13 residues. Germline V lookup: CDR1 SNHLY, CDR2 FYNNEI. Deletions cut 6 bases from V and 3 bases from J, with 12 bases between. CDR3 sequence: CASSRTADYEQYF. For the CDR3, the DNA is TGTGCCAGCAGCCGGACAGCCGACTACGAGCAGTACTTC.

This clone was seen a single time. The chain uses TRBV29-1 and TRBJ1-1, with 12 bases fitting TRBD1. Per the germline V gene, CDR1 is SQVTM and CDR2 is ANQGSEA. Trimming at V came to 3 bases and at J to 0 bases, leaving 8 bases not matched to a gene. This CDR3 has 17 residues. The CDR3 loop is CSVDGDRGLSVNTEAFF. CDR3 DNA: TGCAGCGTTGATGGGGACAGGGGGCTTTCGGTGAACACTGAAGCTTTCTTT.